This TCR beta chain was profiled in a study of shared clonotypes between healthy human individuals. Participating donors were healthy, HIV-negative adults free of recent acute infections or vaccinations. The CDR3 length is 15 residues. CDR1 and CDR2 from the germline V gene are MNHEY and SVGAGI. With 2 bases removed from V and 0 bases from J, the gap between germline ends came to 9 bases. Study findings and constraints: Represented diversity, genetic and exposure-history alike, was limited by few donors. Unshared clonotypes carried lower generation probabilities than those common to all four donors.

Each cell subset's genomic DNA was divided evenly among several immunoSEQ plates. Sequencing used immunoSEQ multiplex PCR; TCRdb keeps in-frame clones, though not all of them. The repertoire consists of roughly 640,000 clones, with roughly 97% occurring once and the leading ten covering around 0.06%. Comments on this clone: Its antigen is as yet unknown.

The sequenced sample was naive CD4+ T cells sorted from blood. Subset defined: CD45RA+ positively selected. The J gene is TRBJ2-3, the V gene TRBV6-5; possibly TRBD2 for D (6 bases). This clonotype was sampled from a woman younger than 45 in good health. CDR3 sequence reads: CASSYEAGSTDTQYF. The CDR3 DNA reads as TGTGCCAGCAGTTACGAAGCGGGTAGCACAGATACGCAGTATTTT.